One TCR beta chain is described in this entry. These data come from a study of blood T cell repertoires in COVID-19. Study at large: The origin of the acute and convalescent COVID-19 samples was the United States, Italy and Spain. PBMCs, B-cell-depleted T cells, or T cells were the source of the cDNA or gDNA that made up the material.

Assay used: immunoSEQ multiplex PCR; TCRdb lists only in-frame clones, some missing. The data hold over 250,000 clones, with over 75% observed a single time. Germline V gene data show CDR1 as MNHEY and CDR2 as SVGAGI. V lost 8 bases and J 6 bases, leaving 14 bases between the germline ends. The CDR3 sequence is 13 residues long. The sequencing input was peripheral blood. The J gene is TRBJ1-5, the V gene TRBV6-5; no clear D gene. The receptor's source is a human donor in a cohort sampled during active COVID-19. CDR3 residues: CASSVFTGQPQHF. In DNA form, the CDR3 reads TGTGCCAGCTCAGTTTTTACGGGTCAGCCCCAGCATTTT.